This entry lists 24 T cell receptor beta chains sequenced from one sample in a study of T cell clonality in common variable immunodeficiency. The assay was immunoSEQ multiplex PCR, and TCRdb's table has in-frame clones only and misses some. The sample contains about 32,000 clones, none of them singletons. The specimen sequenced was peripheral blood mononuclear cells. All receptors derive from a person between 18 and 69 years old in good health.

This clone was counted ten times or more. The read terminates 3 residues ahead of where the CDR3 ends, so the germline J gene completes it. This rearrangement joins TRBV28 to TRBJ2-3; 13 nucleotides agree with TRBD2. V shed 5 bases, J shed 5 bases, and the junction held 4 bases outside the gene matches. CDR3 length: 15 amino acids. Per germline, CDR1 MDHEN and CDR2 SYDVKM. Incomplete CDR3 DNA: TGTGCCAGCAGTGGACTAGCGGGGGTCGGAGATACG. Residues: CASSGLAGVGDT. The CDR3 as a whole reads CASSGLAGVGDTQYF.

This clone was observed a handful of times. Coverage ceases 3 residues before the CDR3 finishes, and the germline J gene fills in the end. The chain joins TRBV18 to TRBJ1-2, with a tentative D call TRBD1 (5 bases). This CDR3 region has 15 residues. Germline assignment: CDR1 KGHSH and CDR2 LQKENI. The sequenced CDR3 bases are TGTGCCAGCTCAAGGGGAACCACTGCCTCCTACGAC. Encoded protein: CASSRGTTASYD. The entire CDR3 sequence reads CASSRGTTASYDYTF.

In this sample, this clone turned up many times. From the germline J gene comes the end of the CDR3, since the read stops 3 residues before it. The V gene is TRBV28, the J gene TRBJ2-7; D is ambiguous. Trimming left V 2 bases short and J 3 bases short, with 5 bases between. This CDR3 has 12 residues. CDR1 is MDHEN, CDR2 SYDVKM, per germline. The DNA read from the CDR3 is TGTGCCAGCAGTTTACCAGGCTACGAG. This gives the protein CASSLPGYE. The whole CDR3 is CASSLPGYEQYF.

The table lists this clone with many counts. The CDR3 DNA, read in part, is TGTGCCAGCAGTGAACGCGGACTAGCGGATTACGAG. Its translation is CASSERGLADYE. The CDR3 reads in full as CASSERGLADYEQYF. This chain uses TRBV6-1 with TRBJ2-7; 10 bases agree with TRBD2. The read terminates 3 residues before the CDR3 end, so the remaining end is supplied by the germline J gene. V dropped 2 bases and J dropped 4; count of bases not matched to a gene: 5. This CDR3 region has 15 residues. CDR1 and CDR2 (germline): MNHNS, SASEGT.

As concerns this clone: The read finishes 3 residues shy of the CDR3 end, and the germline J gene is used to complete it. The chain employs TRBV19 and TRBJ1-2; maybe TRBD1 (5 bases). Germline V gene data show CDR1 as LNHDA and CDR2 as SQIVND (reference sequence). CDR3 length: 12 amino acids. Incomplete CDR3 DNA: TGTGCCAGTAGTATGGGGCCAAATGAC. Protein product: CASSMGPND. The whole CDR3 region reads CASSMGPNDYTF.

This clone was seen ten or more times. The CDR3 sequence is CASSLRQGRNEQYF. The CDR3 DNA, read in part, is TGTGCCAGCAGCTTAAGACAGGGTCGGAACGAG. The chain joins TRBV7-2 to TRBJ2-7; 7 bases line up with TRBD1. With the read ending 3 residues before the CDR3 end, the germline J gene is used to fill in that end. CDR1 is SGHTA and CDR2 is FQGNSA in the germline V gene. The J segment lost 5 bases and the V segment lost 2 bases, leaving 6 bases of the junction unmatched. CDR3 size: 14 residues.

This clone was counted between two and nine times. This clone may be a read error of a much larger clone one base away. The missing CDR3 end, 3 residues past where the read stops, is filled in from the germline J gene. The chain carries TRBV7-3 and TRBJ2-5, with D perhaps TRBD1 (6 bases). Looked up from germline, CDR1 is SGHTA and CDR2 is FQGTGA. The CDR3 is 16 residues long. The CDR3 protein is CASSSEAGASTDTQYF. The CDR3 bases that were read are TGTGCCAGCAGCTCAGAGGCAGGGGCTAGCACAGATACC.

This clone showed up many times. From the germline J gene comes the end of the CDR3, since the read stops 3 residues before it. This rearrangement joins TRBV30 to TRBJ2-5; the D is unclear. The CDR3 runs to 11 residues. Germline V gene sequence: CDR1 GTSNPN, CDR2 SVGIG (reference sequence). Trimming took off 4 bases at V and 2 bases at J, with 5 bases between the two ends. The CDR3 sequence is CAWNAQETQYF. CDR3 DNA, as far as it was read: TGTGCCTGGAACGCGCAAGAGACC.

This clone has just a few counts. Read data end 3 residues before the CDR3 end; the end is taken from the germline J gene. This chain links TRBV2 with TRBJ2-3; possible D gene TRBD1, 7 bases. Trimming cost V 4 bases and J 1 base, with 12 bases left between them. This CDR3 contains 15 residues. The germline V gene has CDR1 SNHLY and CDR2 FYNNEI. CDR3 DNA, as far as it was read: TGTGCCAGCAGTGGGAGGGGGCCTGGCACAGATACG. It encodes CASSGRGPGTDT. The complete CDR3 reads CASSGRGPGTDTQYF.

This clone appeared a few times. The CDR3 end is not reached by the read, which stops 3 residues before it; the germline J gene fills it in. The chain combines TRBV2 with TRBJ2-3; 10 nucleotides agree with TRBD2. This CDR3 contains 14 residues. V lost 7 bases to trimming and J lost 3 bases; unmatched junction nucleotides: 4. Germline CDR1 is SNHLY and CDR2 is FYNNEI. The sequenced part of the CDR3 DNA is TGTGCCAGCAAGCGGGAGGGCGGTACAGATACG. It codes for CASKREGGTDT. The full CDR3 is CASKREGGTDTQYF.

Many counts were recorded for this clone. Its ends do not fully match the called genes, so a read error is possible. With the read ending 3 residues before the CDR3 end, the germline J gene is used to fill in that end. V usage is TRBV7-3 and J usage is TRBJ2-1, with a weak D call TRBD2 (6 bases). The germline V gene encodes CDR1 SGHTA and CDR2 FQGTGA. The CDR3 covers 14 residues. Partial CDR3 DNA: TGTGCCAGCAGCCTAACCGAACTAGCCGATGAG. Protein product: CASSLTELADE. In full, the CDR3 reads CASSLTELADEQFF.

The table lists this clone with many counts. The read ends 3 residues early relative to the CDR3; the germline J gene fills the gap. The rearrangement joins TRBV10-3 to TRBJ2-2; 7 bases fit TRBD2. The trim removed 8 bases at V and 6 bases at J, leaving 6 bases unmatched. Germline-derived CDR1 and CDR2 are ENHRY and SYGVKD. The CDR3 length is 13 residues. CDR3 DNA (partial): TGTGCCATCCGGGGGGAAGTGGCCGGGGAG. Protein sequence: CAIRGEVAGE. The whole CDR3 sequence is CAIRGEVAGELFF.

CDR3 sequence reads: CASSASGLTEAFF. The DNA read from the CDR3 is TGTGCCAGCAGCGCCTCAGGGCTGACTGAA. The gene calls are TRBV7-3 and TRBJ1-1; D may be TRBD1 (5 bases). The CDR3 end is not reached by the read, which stops 3 residues before it; the germline J gene fills it in. Per germline, CDR1 SGHTA and CDR2 FQGTGA. This CDR3 spans 13 amino acids. Trimming removed 5 bases from V and 5 bases from J, with 12 bases in between.

This clone has a count of ten or more. The CDR3 end is not reached by the read, which stops 3 residues before it; the germline J gene fills it in. The chain couples TRBV5-1 to TRBJ1-1, with D hard to call. Trimming cost V 4 bases and J 1 base, with 8 bases left between them. The CDR3 contains 13 residues. Germline CDR1 and CDR2: SGHRS and YFSETQ. The part of the CDR3 DNA that was read is TGCGCCAGCAGCAAAGACACGAACACTGAA. This translates into CASSKDTNTE. The whole CDR3 reads CASSKDTNTEAFF.

The table lists this clone with many counts. The CDR3 is cut off 3 residues early in the read; its end comes from the germline J gene. The rearrangement links TRBV14 to TRBJ2-1; TRBD2 matches 10 bases. Germline lookup yields CDR1 SGHDN and CDR2 FVKESK. V was pared by 2 bases and J by 7 bases, with 5 bases of the junction left unmatched. The CDR3 has 15 residues. CDR3 in amino acids: CASSQSSGSINEQFF. The DNA read from the CDR3 is TGTGCCAGCAGCCAATCTAGCGGGAGTATAAATGAG.

This clone was counted at least ten times. The DNA ends 3 residues before the CDR3 does, and the rest of the CDR3 is filled in from the germline J gene. The chain combines TRBV2 with TRBJ1-1, with D perhaps TRBD1 (5 bases). The CDR3 extends over 13 amino acids. Trimming removed 3 bases at V and 3 bases at J, with 8 bases between. Germline CDR1 reads SNHLY; CDR2 reads FYNNEI. CDR3 in amino acids: CASSDSGYTEAFF. The CDR3 bases that were read are TGTGCCAGCAGTGATTCAGGGTACACTGAA. Variable domain in full (rest from reference TRBV2 and TRBJ1-1): EPEVTQTPSHQVTQMGQEVILRCVPISNHLYFYWYRQILGQKVEFLVSFYNNEISEKSEIFDDQFSVERPDGSNFTLKIRSTKLEDSAMYFCASSDSGYTEAFFGQGTRLTVV.

In this sample, this clone turned up many times. The sequenced fragment ends 3 residues before the CDR3 boundary, so the rest is inferred from the germline J gene. V usage is TRBV5-5 and J usage is TRBJ2-7, with D unresolved. The CDR3 totals 13 residues. CDR1 SGHKS and CDR2 YYEKEE come from the germline V gene (reference sequence). V shed 0 bases and J shed 3 bases, with 7 bases lying between them. The CDR3 DNA, read in part, is TGTGCCAGCAGCTTGGGCCAGGTCTACGAG. The encoded protein is CASSLGQVYE. Given in full, the CDR3 is CASSLGQVYEQYF.

The table lists this clone with many counts. The CDR3 is cut off 3 residues early in the read; its end comes from the germline J gene. V usage is TRBV28 and J usage is TRBJ1-1; no definite D call. CDR1 and CDR2 (germline): MDHEN, SYDVKM. Trimming shortened V by 2 bases and J by 2 bases, and 9 bases separated the two germline ends. The CDR3 runs 14 residues. The covered CDR3 bases are TGTGCCAGCAGTTTAGACCCTAGAAACACTGAA. Translating gives CASSLDPRNTE. The whole CDR3 sequence is CASSLDPRNTEAFF.

This clone was counted ten times or more. The read ends 3 residues early relative to the CDR3; the germline J gene fills the gap. The chain couples TRBV19 to TRBJ1-1; a possible D gene is TRBD1 (6 bases). This CDR3 comprises 14 residues. The V gene's germline CDR1 is LNHDA and CDR2 SQIVND (reference sequence). The CDR3 DNA, read in part, is TGTGCCAGTAGCGAAGGCTGGGGGCTCGGGGTA. It specifies CASSEGWGLGV. The entire CDR3 protein is CASSEGWGLGVAFF.

By share, this clone counts as medium-sized. Read sequence stops 3 residues before the CDR3 end, and the germline J gene provides the missing end. The chain employs TRBV30 and TRBJ2-1; D perhaps matches TRBD1 (6 bases). The length of the CDR3 is 14 residues. Per the germline V gene, CDR1 is GTSNPN and CDR2 is SVGIG (reference sequence). V was clipped by 4 bases and J by 0 bases, with 10 bases between them. Partial CDR3 DNA: TGTGCCTGGACAGGGGCCAGCTCCTACAATGAG. Its protein product is CAWTGASSYNE. The CDR3 as a whole reads CAWTGASSYNEQFF.

There are many counts of this clone. The CDR3 extends 3 residues past the end of the read, so its final part is completed from the germline J gene. The V call is TRBV30, the J call TRBJ2-7, with TRBD2 matching 13 bases. This CDR3 comprises 15 residues. Germline V CDR1 and CDR2: GTSNPN, SVGIG (reference sequence). The junction had 3 bases not matched to a gene; V was cut back by 2 bases and J by 2 bases. The chain's CDR3 is CAWSSGLAGAYEQYF. The CDR3 DNA, read in part, is TGTGCCTGGAGTAGCGGACTAGCGGGGGCCTACGAG.

This clone was seen ten or more times. The missing CDR3 end, 3 residues past where the read stops, is filled in from the germline J gene. This chain links TRBV24-1 with TRBJ2-2, with TRBD2 identical over 9 bases. CDR3 length: 18 residues. V shed 3 bases and J 5 bases; nucleotides not matched to a gene: 12. Germline CDR1 KGHDR, CDR2 SFDVKD. The CDR3 DNA, read in part, is TGTGCCACCAGTGATCCCCTCGCGGGAGGGTTAAAGACCGGGGAG. Its translation: CATSDPLAGGLKTGE. The whole CDR3 reads CATSDPLAGGLKTGELFF.

Remarks on this clone: Read sequence stops 3 residues before the CDR3 end, and the germline J gene provides the missing end. The chain employs TRBV7-3 and TRBJ1-2, with 9 bases that match TRBD1. Germline values: CDR1 SGHTA, CDR2 FQGTGA. This CDR3 spans 13 amino acids. This chain's CDR3 is CASSETGGSDYTF. The part of the CDR3 DNA that was read is TGTGCCAGCAGCGAAACAGGGGGCAGCGAC.

This clone showed up just a few times. This CDR3 reads CATTRSIDSPNNSPLFF. The covered CDR3 bases are TGTGCCACCACGAGATCCATCGACAGTCCTAATAATTCACCG. The chain carries TRBV18 and TRBJ2-2; D perhaps matches TRBD1 (5 bases). The read ends 3 residues before the CDR3 terminus; that terminus is restored from the germline J gene. CDR1 is KGHSH, CDR2 LQKENI, per germline. The CDR3 consists of 17 residues.